A single sample gave rise to the 32 T cell receptor beta chains below, sequenced in a study of blood T cell repertoires in COVID-19. Profiled with immunoSEQ multiplex PCR; TCRdb holds only in-frame clones, not every one. The data contain under 250,000 clones, 89% of them singletons. Sequencing input: peripheral blood. These receptors were obtained from a man aged 60 to 75 who had recovered from COVID-19.

The CDR3 sequence is CASSQVRREDHEQYF. CDR3 coding DNA: TGTGCCAGCAGCCAAGTGCGGCGGGAGGATCACGAGCAGTACTTC. The chain is built from TRBV3-1 (or the pseudogene TRBV3-2) and TRBJ2-7, with TRBD2 matching 8 bases. Germline CDR1 is LGHDT and CDR2 is YNNKEL (reference sequence). The V and J ends lost 1 base and 5 bases, in that order; junction bases with no gene match: 7. The CDR3 consists of 15 residues.

This sequence joins TRBV27 and TRBJ1-3; 10 nucleotides match TRBD1. The V gene's germline CDR1 is MNHEY and CDR2 SMNVEV (reference sequence). The V and J ends lost 3 bases and 4 bases, in that order; junction bases with no gene match: 9. The CDR3 spans 17 residues. The CDR3 DNA sequence: TGTGCCAGCAGTTTGTTTTGGGGACAGGGGACAGGAAACACCATATATTTT. Its translation: CASSLFWGQGTGNTIYF.

DNA of the CDR3: TGTGCCAGCAGCCCCCGGGACTCGCGCACCAATGAGCAGTTCTTC. This codes for CASSPRDSRTNEQFF. The V call is TRBV4-2, the J call TRBJ2-1, with D possibly TRBD2 on 6 matching bases. In germline, CDR1 is LGHNA, CDR2 YNFKEQ. V lost 4 bases to trimming and J lost 6 bases, with 16 bases between them. The CDR3 covers 15 residues.

The J gene is TRBJ1-5, the V gene TRBV19; 9 bases match TRBD1. CDR3 length: 13 amino acids. V was clipped by 8 bases and J by 2 bases; unmatched bases: 1. Looked up from germline, CDR1 is LNHDA and CDR2 is SQIVND (reference sequence). The CDR3 DNA is TGTGCCAGTGACAGGGGGGGCAATCAGCCCCAGCATTTT. Translating it yields CASDRGGNQPQHF.

The V and J genes are TRBV2 and TRBJ1-6; maybe TRBD1 (5 bases). CDR1 is SNHLY, CDR2 FYNNEI, per germline. V dropped 3 bases and J dropped 3 bases, with 12 bases sitting between them. CDR3 size: 16 residues. CDR3 sequence (DNA): TGTGCCAGCAGTGATATTCGGGGGTTCTATAATTCACCCCTCCACTTT. It is translated as CASSDIRGFYNSPLHF.

V and J are TRBV2 and TRBJ2-1; 8 bases line up with TRBD1. The CDR3 spans 19 residues. J gave up 4 bases and V 8 bases, and 22 bases lay outside the gene matches. Germline CDR1 and CDR2: SNHLY and FYNNEI. CDR3 amino acids: CASLTPGQVPAIRYNEQFF. The CDR3 bases are TGTGCCAGCCTAACGCCGGGACAGGTCCCCGCGATCAGATACAATGAGCAGTTCTTC.

The chain has TRBV6-2 or TRBV6-3 and TRBJ2-2, with no clear D. V dropped 0 bases and J dropped 0 bases, with 11 bases sitting between them. The CDR3 covers 17 residues. Germline lookup yields CDR1 MNHEY and CDR2 SVGEGT. Here the CDR3 reads CASSYSTRVPNTGELFF. The CDR3 bases are TGTGCCAGCAGTTACTCGACTCGGGTGCCGAACACCGGGGAGCTGTTTTTT.

This chain connects TRBV7-2 to TRBJ1-5; D not resolved. The germline CDR1 and CDR2 sequences are SGHTA and FQGNSA. This CDR3 has 15 amino acids. V was cut by 3 bases and J by 1 base, with 10 bases left in between. CDR3 in amino acids: CASSFSDRSNQPQHF. In DNA form, the CDR3 reads TGTGCCAGCAGCTTTTCAGATCGCAGCAATCAGCCCCAGCATTTT.

This chain joins TRBV3-1 (or the pseudogene TRBV3-2) and TRBJ2-2, with 9 bases that match TRBD1. CDR3 length: 16 amino acids. Looked up from germline, CDR1 is LGHDT and CDR2 is YNNKEL (reference sequence). V trimming: 4 bases; J trimming: 0 bases; junction bases outside the gene matches: 3. Written as DNA, the CDR3 is TGTGCCAGCAGCCTTGGGACAGGGCCGAACACCGGGGAGCTGTTTTTT. This encodes CASSLGTGPNTGELFF.

The chain recombines TRBV5-4 with TRBJ2-1; possible D gene TRBD2, 6 bases. Trimming pared 4 bases from V and 9 bases from J, leaving 17 bases between. The V gene's germline CDR1 is SGHNT and CDR2 YYREEE (reference sequence). The CDR3 has 14 residues. The CDR3 is CASSHAGFDTEQFF. The CDR3 nucleotides are TGTGCCAGCAGCCACGCGGGATTCGACACTGAGCAGTTCTTC.

The rearrangement uses TRBV30 and TRBJ1-4; 8 nucleotides agree with TRBD1. With 5 bases clipped from V and 7 bases from J, the junction kept 9 bases outside the gene matches. Germline V lookup: CDR1 GTSNPN, CDR2 SVGIG (reference sequence). The CDR3 length is 14 residues. The CDR3 DNA sequence: TGTGCCTGGCGAAGTCAGGGGGCGGGTGAAAAACTGTTTTTT. Translated, it gives CAWRSQGAGEKLFF.

This clone came up once. The chain combines TRBV4-1 with TRBJ2-6; D ambiguous. Trimming cost V 2 bases and J 1 base, with 6 bases left between them. The germline V gene encodes CDR1 MGHRA and CDR2 YSYEKL. There are 15 residues in the CDR3. This CDR3 is CASSQLGSGANVLTF. The CDR3 DNA is TGCGCCAGCAGCCAACTAGGATCTGGGGCCAACGTCCTGACTTTC.

This chain uses TRBV7-3 with TRBJ2-2, with D perhaps TRBD1 (6 bases). CDR1 SGHTA and CDR2 FQGTGA come from the germline V gene. The CDR3 spans 14 residues. Trimming stripped 3 bases from V and 6 bases from J, with 11 bases between. The CDR3 bases are TGTGCCAGCAGCTTTTCAGGGGCTGCCGGGGAGCTGTTTTTT. It is translated as CASSFSGAAGELFF.

This CDR3 is CAISVASGNYEQYF. In DNA, the CDR3 is TGTGCCATCAGTGTCGCTAGCGGGAATTACGAGCAGTACTTC. The chain recombines TRBV10-3 with TRBJ2-7, with 9 positions matching TRBD2. Per the germline V gene, CDR1 is ENHRY and CDR2 is SYGVKD. This CDR3 is built from 14 residues. Trimming took 4 bases from V and 4 from J; bases not matched to a gene: 5.

The V and J genes are TRBV14 and TRBJ2-7; D perhaps matches TRBD1 (5 bases). This CDR3 spans 14 amino acids. Germline loops: CDR1 SGHDN, CDR2 FVKESK. V lost 5 bases and J 5 bases, leaving 16 bases between the germline ends. CDR3 in DNA: TGTGCCAGCAGCAAAAGGGGTATCCATCACGAGCAGTACTTC. Amino acids: CASSKRGIHHEQYF.

The V call is TRBV29-1, the J call TRBJ1-1, with D uncertain. The CDR3 runs 14 residues. Germline CDR1 is SQVTM and CDR2 is ANQGSEA. V was cut by 5 bases and J by 0 bases, with 13 bases left in between. CDR3 in amino acids: CSVQQNLMNTEAFF. In nucleotides, the CDR3 is TGCAGCGTTCAACAGAACCTTATGAACACTGAAGCTTTCTTT.

This chain uses TRBV5-1 with TRBJ1-3, with 12 positions matching TRBD1. Germline-derived CDR1 and CDR2 are SGHRS and YFSETQ. The trim removed 0 bases at V and 5 bases at J, leaving 6 bases unmatched. This CDR3 is built from 17 residues. The CDR3 region is CASSLEVGTGGRNTIYF. As DNA, the CDR3 is TGCGCCAGCAGCTTGGAGGTCGGGACAGGGGGCAGAAACACCATATATTTT. Variable domain in full (rest from reference TRBV5-1 and TRBJ1-3): KAGVTQTPRYLIKTRGQQVTLSCSPISGHRSVSWYQQTPGQGLQFLFEYFSETQRNKGNFPGRFSGRQFSNSRSEMNVSTLELGDSALYLCASSLEVGTGGRNTIYFGEGSWLTVV.

The chain links TRBV7-6 to TRBJ2-7, with 8 bases that match TRBD1. This CDR3 comprises 16 residues. With V trimmed by 4 bases and J by 0 bases, 8 bases remained unmatched. CDR1 and CDR2 (germline): SGHVS, FNYEAQ. The CDR3 DNA is TGTGCCAGCAGCTCCTCCCGGGACAGGAGCTCCTACGAGCAGTACTTC. This codes for CASSSSRDRSSYEQYF.

The chain combines TRBV5-4 with TRBJ2-1; 10 nucleotides match TRBD2. With V trimmed by 0 bases and J by 9 bases, 6 bases remained unmatched. The CDR3 loop spans 15 amino acids. Germline V gene data show CDR1 as SGHNT and CDR2 as YYREEE (reference sequence). This chain's CDR3 is CASSLASGGMGEQFF. DNA for the CDR3: TGTGCCAGCAGCTTGGCTAGCGGGGGAATGGGTGAGCAGTTCTTC.

This chain connects TRBV19 to TRBJ2-1; 7 nucleotides match TRBD2. The J segment lost 6 bases and the V segment lost 0 bases, leaving 11 bases of the junction unmatched. The CDR3 extends over 17 amino acids. Germline CDR1 LNHDA, CDR2 SQIVND (reference sequence). The CDR3 here is CASSIDLMGGSVNEQFF. Written as DNA, the CDR3 is TGTGCCAGTAGTATAGATCTAATGGGCGGGAGCGTCAATGAGCAGTTCTTC. Together with reference TRBV19 and TRBJ2-1, the CDR3 gives the full variable domain: DGGITQSPKYLFRKEGQNVTLSCEQNLNHDAMYWYRQDPGQGLRLIYYSQIVNDFQKGDIAEGYSVSREKKESFPLTVTSAQKNPTAFYLCASSIDLMGGSVNEQFFGPGTRLTVL.

This sequence joins TRBV15 and TRBJ2-3; 13 bases fit TRBD2. V shed 3 bases, J shed 7 bases, and the junction held 13 bases outside the gene matches. The CDR3 length is 18 residues. Germline V gene lookup returns CDR1 LNHNV and CDR2 YYDKDF (reference sequence). The CDR3 is CATSSSGLAGTRRNTQYF. The DNA for the CDR3 is TGTGCCACCAGCAGCTCGGGACTAGCGGGGACCCGGAGAAATACGCAGTATTTT.

This rearrangement joins TRBV13 to TRBJ1-1; tentatively, D is TRBD1 (6 bases). CDR1 is PRHDT and CDR2 is FYEKMQ in the germline V gene (reference sequence). The CDR3 is made up of 16 amino acids. Trimming pared 0 bases from V and 4 bases from J, leaving 15 bases between. CDR3 residues: CASSLGRKGVGTEAFF. The CDR3 nucleotides read TGTGCCAGCAGCTTAGGACGGAAGGGGGTGGGCACTGAAGCTTTCTTT. Full variable domain (rest looked up from reference TRBV13 and TRBJ1-1): AAGVIQSPRHLIKEKRETATLKCYPIPRHDTVYWYQQGPGQDPQFLISFYEKMQSDKGSIPDRFSAQQFSDYHSELNMSSLELGDSALYFCASSLGRKGVGTEAFFGQGTRLTVV.

V is TRBV19 and J is TRBJ1-2, with TRBD1 matching 8 bases. The CDR3 runs 15 residues. Germline CDR1 and CDR2: LNHDA and SQIVND (reference sequence). Trimming at V came to 4 bases and at J to 0 bases, leaving 4 bases not matched to a gene. The CDR3 DNA reads TGTGCCAGTAGTAGAAGGACAGGGCCTAACTATGGCTACACCTTC. Its translation is CASSRRTGPNYGYTF.

The chain employs TRBV5-4 and TRBJ2-7; D remains unclear. The CDR3 has 13 residues. CDR1 SGHNT and CDR2 YYREEE come from the germline V gene (reference sequence). The V end was cut by 2 bases, the J end by 1 base, with 7 bases between. The CDR3 here is CASSLERSYEQYF. DNA for the CDR3: TGTGCCAGCAGCTTAGAACGGTCCTACGAGCAGTACTTC.

The chain recombines TRBV5-1 with TRBJ1-1; 11 bases match TRBD1. Germline V lookup: CDR1 SGHRS, CDR2 YFSETQ. The length of the CDR3 is 15 residues. The junction had 9 bases not matched to a gene; V was cut back by 10 bases and J by 1 base. CDR3: CASRGTGGTNTEAFF. In nucleotides, the CDR3 is TGCGCCTCCAGGGGGACAGGGGGAACGAACACTGAAGCTTTCTTT.

The chain couples TRBV10-3 to TRBJ1-1; D ambiguous. V dropped 7 bases and J dropped 1 base, with 10 bases sitting between them. The length of the CDR3 is 13 residues. Germline CDR1 is ENHRY and CDR2 is SYGVKD. CDR3 sequence: CAINRDWNTEAFF. CDR3 DNA sequence: TGTGCCATCAATCGGGATTGGAACACTGAAGCTTTCTTT.

The chain joins TRBV7-2 to TRBJ2-7; D ambiguous. Trimming left V 1 base short and J 0 bases short, with 7 bases between. The CDR3 is made up of 14 amino acids. The V gene's germline CDR1 is SGHTA and CDR2 FQGNSA. For the CDR3, the DNA is TGTGCCAGCAGCTTAGATCGGGTCTCCTACGAGCAGTACTTC. Protein product: CASSLDRVSYEQYF. Using reference TRBV7-2 and TRBJ2-7 for the parts outside the CDR3, the full variable domain is GAGVSQSPSNKVTEKGKDVELRCDPISGHTALYWYRQSLGQGLEFLIYFQGNSAPDKSGLPSDRFSAERTGGSVSTLTIQRTQQEDSAVYLCASSLDRVSYEQYFGPGTRLTVT.

The chain joins TRBV9 to TRBJ1-1; D uncertain. Per germline, CDR1 SGDLS and CDR2 YYNGEE. CDR3 length: 14 residues. V was clipped by 3 bases and J by 0 bases, with 9 bases between them. The CDR3 loop reads CASSAQTVNTEAFF. The CDR3 DNA follows: TGTGCCAGCAGCGCCCAAACAGTGAACACTGAAGCTTTCTTT.

This clone was recorded a few times. The chain employs TRBV4-2 and TRBJ1-2, with 7 bases that match TRBD1. Per germline, CDR1 LGHNA and CDR2 YNFKEQ. The ends lost 4 bases at V and 3 bases at J; junction bases unmatched: 5. There are 14 residues in the CDR3. For the CDR3, the DNA is TGTGCCAGCAGCCGTGACAGGGAGGACTATGGCTACACCTTC. Encoded protein: CASSRDREDYGYTF.

The rearrangement joins TRBV11-3 to TRBJ2-1; D possibly corresponds to TRBD2 (6 bases). CDR1 and CDR2 from the germline V gene are SGHNT and YENEEA. Trimming left V 4 bases short and J 3 bases short, with 16 bases between. CDR3 length: 16 amino acids. The CDR3 is CASSSKTSWYYNEQFF. The DNA for the CDR3 is TGTGCCAGCAGCTCCAAGACTAGTTGGTACTACAATGAGCAGTTCTTC.

V gene TRBV2 combines with J gene TRBJ1-5; D not resolved. Trimming left V 3 bases short and J 0 bases short, with 6 bases between. CDR1 and CDR2 from the germline V gene are SNHLY and FYNNEI. CDR3 length equals 14 residues. The CDR3 is CASSDLISNQPQHF. CDR3 coding DNA: TGTGCCAGCAGTGACCTTATTAGCAATCAGCCCCAGCATTTT.

This chain links TRBV5-1 with TRBJ1-2; D is unclear. CDR1 SGHRS and CDR2 YFSETQ come from the germline V gene. V lost 0 bases and J lost 6, with 9 bases in between. The CDR3 totals 13 residues. CDR3 in amino acids: CASSLALPDGYTF. CDR3 coding DNA: TGCGCCAGCAGCTTGGCCCTTCCGGATGGCTACACCTTC.